The 32 T cell receptor beta chains below come from one sample, sequenced in a study of graft-versus-host responses after intestinal transplantation. TCRdb keeps only in-frame clones here, not all; method: immunoSEQ multiplex PCR. The sample holds about 21,000 clones; 56% are singletons and the top ten take approximately 1%. The sequenced sample was alloreactive CD4+ T cells from a mixed lymphocyte reaction culture, obtained before intestinal transplant. The subset: CFSE-low proliferating T cells sorted from approximately 6-day pre-transplant mixed lymphocyte reaction (GvH or HvG direction). These receptors were collected from a human patient who received an intestinal transplant.

This clone has a handful of counts. The chain employs TRBV5-1 and TRBJ1-4; 8 nucleotides agree with TRBD1. Germline V gene data show CDR1 as SGHRS and CDR2 as YFSETQ. Losses at the gene ends were 2 bases for V and 8 bases for J; bases not matched to a gene: 5. The CDR3 loop spans 14 amino acids. For the CDR3, the DNA is TGCGCCAGCAGCTTTAACAGGGGGAGAGAAAAACTGTTTTTT. Translation gives CASSFNRGREKLFF.

The rearrangement joins TRBV28 to TRBJ2-1; TRBD1 might be the D (6 bases). This CDR3 spans 16 amino acids. V was clipped by 6 bases and J by 1 base, with 16 bases between them. Germline loops: CDR1 MDHEN, CDR2 SYDVKM. CDR3 residues: CASSYTGWGSYNEQFF. CDR3 nucleotides: TGTGCCAGCAGCTATACAGGGTGGGGGTCCTACAATGAGCAGTTCTTC. Drawing the rest from reference TRBV28 and TRBJ2-1, the complete variable domain is DVKVTQSSRYLVKRTGEKVFLECVQDMDHENMFWYRQDPGLGLRLIYFSYDVKMKEKGDIPEGYSVSREKKERFSLILESASTNQTSMYLCASSYTGWGSYNEQFFGPGTRLTVL.

V gene TRBV19 combines with J gene TRBJ2-7, with a tentative D call TRBD2 (5 bases). Trimming left V 3 bases short and J 2 bases short, with 11 bases between. The V gene's germline CDR1 is LNHDA and CDR2 SQIVND (reference sequence). This CDR3 spans 14 amino acids. Here the CDR3 reads CASSISHGTYEQYF. The CDR3 coding sequence is TGTGCCAGTAGTATTAGTCACGGGACCTACGAGCAGTACTTC.

The V gene is TRBV28, the J gene TRBJ2-7; 7 bases agree with TRBD1. The J segment lost 3 bases and the V segment lost 4 bases, leaving 9 bases of the junction unmatched. The CDR3 has 15 amino acids. Per the germline V gene, CDR1 is MDHEN and CDR2 is SYDVKM. The CDR3 coding sequence is TGTGCCAGCAGTTCAGCCGGGACAGACCACTACGAGCAGTACTTC. As protein: CASSSAGTDHYEQYF.

V and J are TRBV19 and TRBJ1-2; 10 nucleotides line up with TRBD1. The V segment lost 4 bases and the J segment 6 bases; nucleotides outside the gene matches: 8. This CDR3 has 15 residues. Germline V gives CDR1 LNHDA, CDR2 SQIVND (reference sequence). The CDR3 loop reads CASSTQGQGTDGYTF. Here the CDR3 DNA reads TGTGCCAGTAGTACCCAGGGACAGGGGACAGATGGCTACACCTTC.

This clone was seen a few times. The V call is TRBV5-1, the J call TRBJ2-1, with D perhaps matching TRBD2 (5 bases). The CDR3 spans 15 residues. Looked up from germline, CDR1 is SGHRS and CDR2 is YFSETQ. Trimming left V 4 bases short and J 0 bases short, with 11 bases between. The chain's CDR3 is CASSTEGNSYNEQFF. CDR3 in DNA: TGCGCCAGCAGCACAGAGGGAAACTCCTACAATGAGCAGTTCTTC.

In its sample, this clone was seen once. This chain links TRBV9 with TRBJ1-2; TRBD1 might be the D (5 bases). Germline CDR1 is SGDLS and CDR2 is YYNGEE. V dropped 4 bases and J dropped 1 base, with 17 bases sitting between them. The CDR3 totals 16 residues. CDR3 sequence (DNA): TGTGCCAGCAGCTCCCGATGGTTTGACAGTAACTATGGCTACACCTTC. Translated: CASSSRWFDSNYGYTF.

This clone was observed a handful of times. The rearrangement joins TRBV29-1 to TRBJ2-7; 9 bases are a match to TRBD1. Germline V lookup: CDR1 SQVTM, CDR2 ANQGSEA. With 5 bases clipped from V and 6 bases from J, the junction kept 2 bases outside the gene matches. This CDR3 contains 11 residues. CDR3: CSVKTGGEQYF. In DNA form, the CDR3 reads TGCAGCGTTAAGACAGGGGGCGAGCAGTACTTC.

In its sample, this clone was seen a few times. This chain connects TRBV5-4 to TRBJ2-2, with 7 bases that match TRBD1. CDR3 length: 17 residues. Losses at the gene ends were 1 base for V and 1 base for J; bases not matched to a gene: 7. Germline V CDR1 and CDR2: SGHNT, YYREEE (reference sequence). The CDR3 loop is CASSLKLTGLNTGELFF. In DNA form, the CDR3 reads TGTGCCAGCAGCTTGAAGCTGACAGGGCTGAACACCGGGGAGCTGTTTTTT.

The chain joins TRBV7-6 to TRBJ1-5, with D possibly TRBD1 on 5 matching bases. Trimming took off 5 bases at V and 6 bases at J, with 14 bases between the two ends. Germline V gene data show CDR1 as SGHVS and CDR2 as FNYEAQ. The CDR3 loop spans 14 amino acids. CDR3 residues: CASSLGTEGQPQHF. CDR3 sequence (DNA): TGTGCCAGCAGCCTAGGGACCGAGGGTCAGCCCCAGCATTTT.

The chain recombines TRBV28 with TRBJ2-2; 9 bases match TRBD1. The V gene end was trimmed by 5 bases and the J gene end by 6 bases; junction bases not matched to a gene: 10. The germline V gene has CDR1 MDHEN and CDR2 SYDVKM. The CDR3 is 16 amino acids. The CDR3 bases are TGTGCCAGCAGTACACCGGGACAGGGAAGGCCCGGGGAGCTGTTTTTT. It is translated as CASSTPGQGRPGELFF. The full variable domain, rest sourced from reference TRBV28 and TRBJ2-2, is DVKVTQSSRYLVKRTGEKVFLECVQDMDHENMFWYRQDPGLGLRLIYFSYDVKMKEKGDIPEGYSVSREKKERFSLILESASTNQTSMYLCASSTPGQGRPGELFFGEGSRLTVL.

V gene TRBV30 combines with J gene TRBJ2-2; 11 bases line up with TRBD2. V was pared by 2 bases and J by 5 bases, with 10 bases of the junction left unmatched. Germline V lookup: CDR1 GTSNPN, CDR2 SVGIG (reference sequence). The CDR3 spans 17 residues. This CDR3 is CAWSPTRTSGWTGELFF. The CDR3 DNA is TGTGCCTGGAGTCCTACTCGGACTAGCGGGTGGACCGGGGAGCTGTTTTTT. Variable domain in full (rest from reference TRBV30 and TRBJ2-2): SQTIHQWPATLVQPVGSPLSLECTVEGTSNPNLYWYRQAAGRGLQLLFYSVGIGQISSEVPQNLSASRPQDRQFILSSKKLLLSDSGFYLCAWSPTRTSGWTGELFFGEGSRLTVL.

This clone was counted only a few times. CDR3 in DNA: TGCGCCAGCAGACGGACAGGGGAAAAAACCGGGGAGCTGTTTTTT. It translates to CASRRTGEKTGELFF. V and J are TRBV5-1 and TRBJ2-2; 9 nucleotides agree with TRBD1. V lost 5 bases, J lost 5 bases, and 7 bases stayed unmatched. The length of the CDR3 is 15 residues. The germline gives CDR1 SGHRS, CDR2 YFSETQ. Together with reference TRBV5-1 and TRBJ2-2, the CDR3 gives the full variable domain: KAGVTQTPRYLIKTRGQQVTLSCSPISGHRSVSWYQQTPGQGLQFLFEYFSETQRNKGNFPGRFSGRQFSNSRSEMNVSTLELGDSALYLCASRRTGEKTGELFFGEGSRLTVL.

This chain uses TRBV30 with TRBJ2-3, with D hard to call. CDR1 and CDR2 from the germline V gene are GTSNPN and SVGIG (reference sequence). Trimming cost V 3 bases and J 1 base, with 20 bases left between them. The CDR3 spans 17 residues. This CDR3 is CAWSSLRSLPGTDTQYF. The CDR3 DNA follows: TGTGCCTGGAGCTCCTTAAGAAGCCTCCCTGGCACAGATACGCAGTATTTT.

The gene calls are TRBV30 and TRBJ2-7; tentatively, D is TRBD2 (5 bases). The germline CDR1 and CDR2 sequences are GTSNPN and SVGIG (reference sequence). V was cut by 2 bases and J by 2 bases, with 13 bases left in between. The CDR3 contains 14 residues. The CDR3 reads CAWSWVGVTYEQYF. The CDR3 DNA reads TGTGCCTGGAGTTGGGTGGGAGTGACCTACGAGCAGTACTTC.

This clone was recorded a few times. J is TRBJ2-3 and V is TRBV11-2; TRBD2 matches at 8 bases. The germline CDR1 and CDR2 sequences are SGHAT and FQNNGV. V was pared by 4 bases and J by 1 base, with 7 bases of the junction left unmatched. This CDR3 comprises 16 residues. In DNA form, the CDR3 reads TGTGCCAGCAGCTCAAGGACTAGCCGACGCACAGATACGCAGTATTTT. It yields the protein CASSSRTSRRTDTQYF.

This chain links TRBV6-5 with TRBJ1-2, with D hard to call. Germline assignment: CDR1 MNHEY and CDR2 SVGAGI. The CDR3 spans 12 residues. With 7 bases removed from V and 8 bases from J, the gap between germline ends came to 14 bases. CDR3 DNA sequence: TGTGCCAGCACCTCCGGACGGGAGGGCTACACCTTC. It translates to CASTSGREGYTF.

The gene calls are TRBV5-1 and TRBJ1-1, with 8 bases that match TRBD1. The germline V gene encodes CDR1 SGHRS and CDR2 YFSETQ. With 3 bases clipped from V and 4 bases from J, the junction kept 8 bases outside the gene matches. This CDR3 contains 15 residues. The CDR3 DNA reads as TGCGCCAGCAGCTGGTCCTCAGGGGGCGGCACTGAAGCTTTCTTT. The encoded protein is CASSWSSGGGTEAFF.

V and J are TRBV12-2 and TRBJ1-5. TRBV12-2 is described as a pseudogene. CDR3 length equals 15 residues. The DNA for the CDR3 is TGTGCAAGTCGCTTAGACCGCTATAGCAATCAGCCCCAGCATTTT. Its protein is CASRLDRYSNQPQHF.

This clone was seen a single time. V usage is TRBV28 and J usage is TRBJ2-3, with D hard to call. The germline V gene encodes CDR1 MDHEN and CDR2 SYDVKM. The CDR3 sequence is 14 residues long. V lost 7 bases, J lost 6 bases, and 17 bases lay in between. The CDR3 protein is CASTLFSPVDTQYF. The CDR3 region has the DNA TGTGCCAGCACCCTCTTTTCCCCGGTGGATACGCAGTATTTT.

The CDR3 nucleotides read TGTGCCTGGCAGACAGGGATCCATGAGCAGTTCTTC. Its protein is CAWQTGIHEQFF. This chain joins TRBV30 and TRBJ2-1; 7 bases are shared with TRBD1. The trim removed 5 bases at V and 8 bases at J, leaving 6 bases unmatched. CDR3 length: 12 residues. Per germline, CDR1 GTSNPN and CDR2 SVGIG (reference sequence).

The rearrangement uses TRBV2 and TRBJ2-7, with a weak D call TRBD1 (6 bases). Trimming shortened V by 9 bases and J by 0 bases, and 15 bases separated the two germline ends. This CDR3 is built from 14 residues. Germline lookup yields CDR1 SNHLY and CDR2 FYNNEI. As DNA, the CDR3 is TGTGCCAGATCGAAGGGGGAGAGCTCCTACGAGCAGTACTTC. Translating gives CARSKGESSYEQYF.

This chain connects TRBV7-9 to TRBJ1-6, with D possibly being TRBD1 (5 bases). This CDR3 is built from 13 residues. V lost 2 bases to trimming and J lost 14 bases, with 13 bases between them. Germline V gene data show CDR1 as SEHNR and CDR2 as FQNEAQ (reference sequence). The CDR3 sequence: CASSLTTEDTLHF. The CDR3 DNA sequence: TGTGCCAGCAGCTTAACGACAGAGGACACCCTCCACTTT.

The DNA of the CDR3 is TGTGCCAGCAGTTCTGTTAATCAGCCCCAGCATTTT. Its protein product is CASSSVNQPQHF. The gene calls are TRBV28 and TRBJ1-5, with no clear D. V was trimmed by 4 bases and J by 4 bases, leaving 5 bases between them. The CDR3 spans 12 residues. CDR1 and CDR2 from the germline V gene are MDHEN and SYDVKM.

V and J are TRBV10-2 and TRBJ1-1; TRBD1 might be the D (5 bases). Germline values: CDR1 WSHSY, CDR2 SAAADI. This CDR3 region has 15 residues. V lost 7 bases and J 1 base, leaving 16 bases between the germline ends. CDR3 amino acids: CASNIPGGPNTEAFF. The CDR3 nucleotides read TGCGCCAGCAATATTCCGGGGGGACCGAACACTGAAGCTTTCTTT.

The chain links TRBV7-9 to TRBJ2-5; 14 bases map to TRBD2. Germline V gene sequence: CDR1 SEHNR, CDR2 FQNEAQ (reference sequence). V lost 5 bases, J lost 2 bases, and 4 bases stayed unmatched. This CDR3 is 16 amino acids long. The CDR3 is CASSDRLAGGQETQYF. The CDR3, as DNA: TGTGCCAGCAGCGACCGACTAGCGGGAGGGCAAGAGACCCAGTACTTC.

The chain couples TRBV7-6 to TRBJ1-4; 7 nucleotides line up with TRBD1. With 5 bases clipped from V and 8 bases from J, the junction kept 11 bases outside the gene matches. Germline V lookup: CDR1 SGHVS, CDR2 FNYEAQ. The CDR3 loop spans 15 amino acids. CDR3 region: CASSPQQGLGEKLFF. The CDR3 nucleotides are TGTGCCAGCAGCCCACAACAGGGGCTAGGGGAAAAACTGTTTTTT.

This chain joins TRBV10-1 and TRBJ2-5, with a weak D call TRBD2 (6 bases). The CDR3 extends over 15 amino acids. V lost 3 bases and J 4 bases, leaving 15 bases between the germline ends. The germline V gene encodes CDR1 WNHNN and CDR2 SYGVQD (reference sequence). Written as DNA, the CDR3 is TGCGCCAGCAGTGAATATCTCGGGAGTGGAGAGACCCAGTACTTC. Its protein is CASSEYLGSGETQYF.

The V call is TRBV7-2, the J call TRBJ1-6; 10 bases match TRBD1. The CDR3 length is 15 residues. From germline, CDR1 is SGHTA and CDR2 FQGNSA. V was pared by 5 bases and J by 12 bases, with 10 bases of the junction left unmatched. The CDR3 nucleotides are TGTGCCAGCAGCGGAACCGGGACAGGGGTTGTACCCCTCCACTTT. Translated: CASSGTGTGVVPLHF.

This clone was detected only a few times. V and J are TRBV30 and TRBJ2-3; 8 nucleotides match TRBD1. After removal of 3 bases from V and 3 bases from J, the junction contained 8 bases not matched to a gene. The CDR3 spans 15 residues. Germline CDR1 reads GTSNPN; CDR2 reads SVGIG (reference sequence). The CDR3 loop reads CAWSRQGAGTDTQYF. The CDR3 DNA reads as TGTGCCTGGAGCCGGCAGGGGGCTGGAACAGATACGCAGTATTTT.

The table lists this clone with a few counts. This rearrangement joins TRBV7-2 to TRBJ1-3, with D maybe TRBD1 (5 bases). The CDR3 loop spans 14 amino acids. V lost 2 bases, J lost 4 bases, and 9 bases lay in between. The germline gives CDR1 SGHTA, CDR2 FQGNSA. CDR3 coding DNA: TGTGCCAGCAGCTTAAGGGGAGGAGGAAACACCATATATTTT. As protein: CASSLRGGGNTIYF.

A few counts support this clone. The rearrangement links TRBV7-2 to TRBJ1-4; perhaps TRBD1 as D (5 bases). With 7 bases removed from V and 12 bases from J, the gap between germline ends came to 18 bases. Germline-derived CDR1 and CDR2 are SGHTA and FQGNSA. The CDR3 covers 13 residues. The chain's CDR3 is CASTAGPRGELFF. The DNA of the CDR3 is TGTGCCAGCACCGCGGGCCCCCGGGGGGAACTGTTTTTT.